These 27 T cell receptor beta chains were all obtained from the same sample, sequenced in a study of tissue T cells after allogeneic stem cell transplantation. Some clones are missing from TCRdb's copy, which holds only in-frame ones; the method was immunoSEQ multiplex PCR. Here the sample spans 5,000 to 6,500 clones, around 60% being singletons. The starting material was duodenum tissue, obtained at autopsy. These receptors were obtained from a woman aged 18-55 years with breast cancer.

This chain uses TRBV5-1 with TRBJ2-7; TRBD2 might be the D (6 bases). Germline CDR1 SGHRS, CDR2 YFSETQ. Trimming removed 1 base at V and 5 bases at J, with 13 bases between. CDR3 length equals 14 residues. CDR3 residues: CASSLLTGSDEQYF. The DNA of the CDR3 is TGCGCCAGCAGCTTGTTAACCGGGAGCGACGAGCAGTACTTC.

The rearrangement uses TRBV12-3 or TRBV12-4 and TRBJ2-5; a weak D match, TRBD2 (6 bases). V lost 7 bases and J 1 base, leaving 10 bases between the germline ends. The CDR3 length is 13 residues. The CDR3 DNA reads as TGTGCCAGCACCATAGCGGCCCAAGAGACCCAGTACTTC. It specifies CASTIAAQETQYF.

This sequence joins TRBV30 and TRBJ1-2; D is uncertain. V gave up 2 bases and J gave up 4 bases, with 5 bases separating them. The CDR3 has 11 amino acids. CDR1 GTSNPN and CDR2 SVGIG come from the germline V gene (reference sequence). The CDR3 sequence: CAWSWVYGYTF. DNA of the CDR3: TGTGCCTGGAGTTGGGTCTATGGCTACACCTTC.

This chain joins TRBV5-6 and TRBJ2-5, with 11 positions matching TRBD2. Germline V gene lookup returns CDR1 SGHDT and CDR2 YYEEEE. V was clipped by 2 bases and J by 5 bases; unmatched bases: 5. The CDR3 totals 15 residues. Written as DNA, the CDR3 is TGTGCCAGCAGCTTACTAGCGGGAGTTACGGAGACCCAGTACTTC. This encodes CASSLLAGVTETQYF.

V gene TRBV2 combines with J gene TRBJ1-2, with 7 positions matching TRBD1. This CDR3 is 11 amino acids long. Trimming cost V 8 bases and J 4 bases; bases outside gene matches: 1. Germline lookup yields CDR1 SNHLY and CDR2 FYNNEI. CDR3 sequence reads: CASRQGYGYTF. The CDR3 DNA is TGTGCCAGCCGACAGGGCTATGGCTACACCTTC.

The chain recombines TRBV4-3 with TRBJ2-7; TRBD1 might be the D (6 bases). The V and J ends lost 0 bases and 6 bases respectively, with 21 bases between them. The germline gives CDR1 LGHNA, CDR2 YSLEER. The CDR3 has 17 residues. CDR3 in amino acids: CASSQDYDRWSSGEQYF. CDR3 coding DNA: TGCGCCAGCAGCCAAGATTATGACAGGTGGTCATCGGGCGAGCAGTACTTC.

As for this clone: The same CDR3 arises from other DNA sequences in this sample as well. V is TRBV6-2 or TRBV6-3 and J is TRBJ2-7; 8 nucleotides align to TRBD2. V lost 2 bases, J lost 3 bases, and 3 bases stayed unmatched. The CDR3 sequence is 14 residues long. The germline gives CDR1 MNHEY, CDR2 SVGEGT. In nucleotides, the CDR3 is TGTGCCAGCAGTTACGTAGCGGGGAACTACGAGCAGTACTTC. It encodes CASSYVAGNYEQYF.

V usage is TRBV11-3 and J usage is TRBJ2-4; D is ambiguous. The CDR3 extends over 15 amino acids. Deletions cut 5 bases from V and 2 bases from J, with 13 bases between. Germline V gene sequence: CDR1 SGHNT, CDR2 YENEEA. The DNA for the CDR3 is TGTGCCAGCAGCCCTGGGGTGGGTCCCAAAAACATTCAGTACTTC. It codes for CASSPGVGPKNIQYF.

This clone was found once. The rearrangement links TRBV7-2 to TRBJ2-1; 7 nucleotides align to TRBD1. Germline CDR1 SGHTA, CDR2 FQGNSA. V trimming: 6 bases; J trimming: 5 bases; junction bases outside the gene matches: 4. There are 13 residues in the CDR3. DNA for the CDR3: TGTGCCAGCAGAGAGGGGGCAAACAATGAGCAGTTCTTC. It specifies CASREGANNEQFF. Looking up the rest from reference TRBV7-2 and TRBJ2-1 gives the full variable domain: GAGVSQSPSNKVTEKGKDVELRCDPISGHTALYWYRQSLGQGLEFLIYFQGNSAPDKSGLPSDRFSAERTGGSVSTLTIQRTQQEDSAVYLCASREGANNEQFFGPGTRLTVL.

V usage is TRBV5-1 and J usage is TRBJ1-4; 8 bases map to TRBD1. CDR3 length equals 14 residues. In germline, CDR1 is SGHRS, CDR2 YFSETQ. V was clipped by 2 bases and J by 8 bases; unmatched bases: 5. CDR3 amino acids: CASSFGQGGEKLFF. The CDR3 DNA reads TGCGCCAGCAGCTTCGGACAGGGAGGCGAAAAACTGTTTTTT.

The rearrangement links TRBV10-3 to TRBJ2-7; 7 nucleotides align to TRBD2. Unmatched junction bases numbered 5, after V lost 0 bases and J lost 6 bases. Germline V gene lookup returns CDR1 ENHRY and CDR2 SYGVKD. The CDR3 contains 14 residues. CDR3 residues: CAISESKWGGEQYF. The CDR3 coding sequence is TGTGCCATCAGTGAGTCGAAATGGGGGGGCGAGCAGTACTTC.

This CDR3 reads CASTQGGSGTDTQYF. The DNA of the CDR3 is TGTGCCAGCACCCAAGGGGGTAGCGGCACAGATACGCAGTATTTT. This chain connects TRBV13 to TRBJ2-3, with D possibly TRBD1 on 6 matching bases. This CDR3 spans 15 amino acids. Trimming removed 7 bases at V and 1 base at J, with 15 bases between. Germline V gene lookup returns CDR1 PRHDT and CDR2 FYEKMQ (reference sequence).

J is TRBJ2-7 and V is TRBV9; D ambiguous. The CDR3 length is 12 residues. In germline, CDR1 is SGDLS, CDR2 YYNGEE. V lost 1 base, J lost 5 bases, and 7 bases lay in between. The CDR3 DNA sequence: TGTGCCAGCAGCGTAAACGTCCACGAGCAGTACTTC. Amino acid sequence: CASSVNVHEQYF.

This chain joins TRBV15 and TRBJ2-1; TRBD1 aligns across 9 bases. The V and J ends lost 4 bases and 2 bases, in that order; junction bases with no gene match: 6. CDR3 size: 16 residues. Germline assignment: CDR1 LNHNV and CDR2 YYDKDF (reference sequence). This chain's CDR3 is CATSMEGTGTYNEQFF. CDR3 in DNA: TGTGCCACCAGCATGGAAGGGACAGGGACCTACAATGAGCAGTTCTTC.

The chain joins TRBV12-5 to TRBJ2-7; D not resolved. Looked up from germline, CDR1 is LGHNT and CDR2 is FRNRAP. Trimming pared 1 base from V and 5 bases from J, leaving 9 bases between. The CDR3 is 13 amino acids. The CDR3 nucleotides read TGTGCTAGTGGTTTGGAGAGTACCGACGAGCAGTACTTC. Its translation: CASGLESTDEQYF.

Note on this clone: Distinct nucleotide sequences in the sample also encode this CDR3. The CDR3 spells CASSYVSGSYEQYF. The CDR3 nucleotides read TGTGCCAGCAGTTACGTGTCAGGGTCCTACGAGCAGTACTTC. The rearrangement uses TRBV6-2 or TRBV6-3 and TRBJ2-7, with a tentative D call TRBD1 (5 bases). From germline, CDR1 is MNHEY and CDR2 SVGEGT. Deletions cut 2 bases from V and 1 base from J, with 9 bases between. CDR3 length equals 14 residues.

The chain couples TRBV11-3 to TRBJ2-2; D possibly corresponds to TRBD2 (5 bases). Germline V gives CDR1 SGHNT, CDR2 YENEEA. The CDR3 has 13 amino acids. Trimming cost V 1 base and J 9 bases, with 9 bases left between them. The CDR3 DNA follows: TGTGCCAGCAGCTTAGCCGTAGCGCGGGAGCTGTTTTTT. Residues: CASSLAVARELFF.

The chain couples TRBV29-1 to TRBJ2-7; 7 bases line up with TRBD2. Germline loops: CDR1 SQVTM, CDR2 ANQGSEA. CDR3 length: 14 residues. The J segment lost 5 bases and the V segment lost 6 bases, leaving 13 bases of the junction unmatched. CDR3 in amino acids: CSVKGSSGGDEQYF. DNA of the CDR3: TGCAGCGTCAAGGGTTCTAGCGGTGGCGACGAGCAGTACTTC.

The J gene is TRBJ2-5, the V gene TRBV7-2; 9 nucleotides align to TRBD2. The CDR3 is 15 amino acids. Germline CDR1 and CDR2: SGHTA and FQGNSA. With 5 bases clipped from V and 4 bases from J, the junction kept 8 bases outside the gene matches. CDR3 sequence reads: CASSPGGREGETQYF. In nucleotides, the CDR3 is TGTGCCAGCAGCCCCGGGGGGCGGGAGGGAGAGACCCAGTACTTC. Together with reference TRBV7-2 and TRBJ2-5, the CDR3 gives the full variable domain: GAGVSQSPSNKVTEKGKDVELRCDPISGHTALYWYRQSLGQGLEFLIYFQGNSAPDKSGLPSDRFSAERTGGSVSTLTIQRTQQEDSAVYLCASSPGGREGETQYFGPGTRLLVL.

The chain recombines TRBV4-1 with TRBJ1-5, with 8 bases identical to TRBD1. Germline-derived CDR1 and CDR2 are MGHRA and YSYEKL. CDR3 length: 16 amino acids. Germline trimming cut 3 bases from V and 0 bases from J; bases unmatched to any gene: 4. Written as DNA, the CDR3 is TGCGCCAGCAGCCATTTCGACAGGGGTAGCAATCAGCCCCAGCATTTT. Translating it yields CASSHFDRGSNQPQHF.

The table lists this clone with a few counts. This chain joins TRBV11-3 and TRBJ2-1; 12 positions match TRBD2. The CDR3 is 13 amino acids. Germline CDR1 SGHNT, CDR2 YENEEA. The CDR3 DNA sequence: TGTGCTAGCGGGGCTAGCGGGAGGGCAAAGCAGTTCTTC. This gives the protein CASGASGRAKQFF. The complete variable domain, with remaining parts taken from reference TRBV11-3 and TRBJ2-1, reads EAGVVQSPRYKIIEKKQPVAFWCNPISGHNTLYWYLQNLGQGPELLIRYENEEAVDDSQLPKDRFSAERLKGVDSTLKIQPAELGDSAVYLCASGASGRAKQFFGPGTRLTVL.

This clone was seen a single time. The CDR3 loop is CASSEFPTDTQYF. The DNA for the CDR3 is TGTGCCAGCAGTGAATTCCCCACAGATACGCAGTATTTT. The V call is TRBV6-1, the J call TRBJ2-3, with D uncertain. The CDR3 consists of 13 residues. The germline V and J ends were trimmed by 2 bases and 2 bases, with 5 bases remaining between them. Per the germline V gene, CDR1 is MNHNS and CDR2 is SASEGT.

The chain combines TRBV5-6 with TRBJ1-5; TRBD1 aligns across 9 bases. In germline, CDR1 is SGHDT, CDR2 YYEEEE. J gave up 6 bases and V 0 bases, and 7 bases lay outside the gene matches. CDR3 length: 16 amino acids. CDR3 in amino acids: CASSLGAGQGSQPQHF. The CDR3 nucleotides are TGTGCCAGCAGCTTGGGGGCCGGACAGGGGAGTCAGCCCCAGCATTTT.

This clone came up once. The chain couples TRBV19 to TRBJ2-3; D is uncertain. V was cut by 3 bases and J by 6 bases, with 4 bases left in between. This CDR3 is 11 amino acids long. Per germline, CDR1 LNHDA and CDR2 SQIVND (reference sequence). This CDR3 reads CASSIMDTQYF. As DNA, the CDR3 is TGTGCCAGTAGTATTATGGATACGCAGTATTTT.

This chain connects TRBV7-6 to TRBJ1-5; no clear D. The ends were cut back, 7 bases at V and 2 bases at J, with 24 bases in the middle. This CDR3 contains 18 residues. CDR1 SGHVS and CDR2 FNYEAQ come from the germline V gene. The CDR3 DNA follows: TGTGCCAGCATACATCCTAAACACGGAACCATGGGCAATCAGCCCCAGCATTTT. This encodes CASIHPKHGTMGNQPQHF.

The rearrangement joins TRBV9 to TRBJ2-5; 7 bases fit TRBD1. The CDR3 has 14 residues. CDR1 is SGDLS and CDR2 is YYNGEE in the germline V gene. Trimming took 0 bases from V and 3 from J; bases not matched to a gene: 2. The CDR3 loop reads CASSVGTGEETQYF. CDR3 DNA: TGTGCCAGCAGCGTAGGGACAGGAGAAGAGACCCAGTACTTC.

The genes are TRBV7-9 and TRBJ2-7; TRBD1 might be the D (6 bases). The CDR3 loop spans 14 amino acids. The germline V gene encodes CDR1 SEHNR and CDR2 FQNEAQ (reference sequence). V was shortened by 9 bases and J by 2 bases, with 17 bases between the two germline ends. The CDR3 nucleotides are TGTGCCAGTCAGGGGACGCAGGGTGCCTACGAGCAGTACTTC. It specifies CASQGTQGAYEQYF.